This T cell receptor beta chain was found in a study of blood T cell repertoires in COVID-19. Only in-frame clones appear in the TCRdb table, and some are missing; sequencing was by immunoSEQ multiplex PCR. Of 180,000 or so clones in the sample, 86% were seen once. The sequencing input was peripheral blood. The clonotype originates from a man in his 60s with acute or convalescent COVID-19.

The CDR3 spells CASSGDWVQPQHF. The CDR3 DNA is TGTGCCAGCAGTGGAGATTGGGTGCAGCCCCAGCATTTT. The chain recombines TRBV21-1 with TRBJ1-5. TRBV21-1 is labeled a pseudogene. The CDR3 spans 13 residues.